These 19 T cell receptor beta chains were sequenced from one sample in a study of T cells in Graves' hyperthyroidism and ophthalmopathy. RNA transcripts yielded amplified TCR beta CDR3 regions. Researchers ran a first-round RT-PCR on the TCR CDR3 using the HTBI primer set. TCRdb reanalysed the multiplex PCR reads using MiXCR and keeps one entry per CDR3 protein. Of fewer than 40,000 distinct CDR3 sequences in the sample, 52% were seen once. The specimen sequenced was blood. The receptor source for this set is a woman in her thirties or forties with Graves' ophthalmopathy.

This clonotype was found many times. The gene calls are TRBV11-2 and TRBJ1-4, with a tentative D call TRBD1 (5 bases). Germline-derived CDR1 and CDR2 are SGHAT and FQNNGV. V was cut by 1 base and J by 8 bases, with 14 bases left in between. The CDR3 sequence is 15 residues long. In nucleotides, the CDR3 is TGTGCCAGCAGCTTAGGATCGGCGTGGGGGGAAAAACTGTTTTTT. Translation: CASSLGSAWGEKLFF.

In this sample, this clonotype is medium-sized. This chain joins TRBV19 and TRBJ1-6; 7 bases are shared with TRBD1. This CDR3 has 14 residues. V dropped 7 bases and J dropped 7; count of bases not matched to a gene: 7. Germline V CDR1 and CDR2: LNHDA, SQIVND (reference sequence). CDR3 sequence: CASTEDRLNSPLHF. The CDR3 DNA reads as TGTGCCAGTACCGAGGACAGGTTAAATTCACCCCTCCACTTT.

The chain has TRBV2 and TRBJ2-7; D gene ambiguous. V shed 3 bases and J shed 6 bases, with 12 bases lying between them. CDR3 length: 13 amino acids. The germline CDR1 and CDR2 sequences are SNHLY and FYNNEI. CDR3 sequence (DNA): TGTGCCAGCAGTGAGGCCCGCAGATCCGAGCAGTACTTC. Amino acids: CASSEARRSEQYF.

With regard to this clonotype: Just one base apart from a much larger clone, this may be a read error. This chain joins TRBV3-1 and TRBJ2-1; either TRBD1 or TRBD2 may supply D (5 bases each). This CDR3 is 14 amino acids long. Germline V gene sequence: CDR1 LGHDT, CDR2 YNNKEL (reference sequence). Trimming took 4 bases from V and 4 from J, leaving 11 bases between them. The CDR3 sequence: CASSRGAVYNEQFF. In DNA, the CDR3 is TGTGCCAGCAGCCGAGGGGCAGTATACAATGAGCAGTTCTTC.

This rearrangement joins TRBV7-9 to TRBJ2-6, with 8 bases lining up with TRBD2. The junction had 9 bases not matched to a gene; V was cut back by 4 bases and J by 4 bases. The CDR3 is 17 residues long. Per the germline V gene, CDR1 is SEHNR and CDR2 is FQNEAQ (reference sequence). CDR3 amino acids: CASSSAPRLAGANVLTF. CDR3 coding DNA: TGTGCCAGCAGCTCAGCGCCCCGACTAGCGGGGGCCAACGTCCTGACTTTC.

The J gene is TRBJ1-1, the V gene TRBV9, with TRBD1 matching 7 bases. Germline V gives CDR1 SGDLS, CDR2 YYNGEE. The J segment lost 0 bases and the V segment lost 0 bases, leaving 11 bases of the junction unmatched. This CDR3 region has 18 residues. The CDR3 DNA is TGTGCCAGCAGCGTAGGCAGGGGGGAGCAGTTGATGAACACTGAAGCTTTCTTT. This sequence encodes CASSVGRGEQLMNTEAFF.

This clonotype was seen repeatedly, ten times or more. CDR3 residues: CASSSGGQGNEQFF. The CDR3 DNA reads TGTGCCAGCAGCTCCGGTGGCCAAGGGAATGAGCAGTTCTTC. The chain recombines TRBV3-1 with TRBJ2-1, with D unresolved. Germline V lookup: CDR1 LGHDT, CDR2 YNNKEL (reference sequence). V was pared by 5 bases and J by 7 bases, with 15 bases between. The CDR3 has 14 amino acids.

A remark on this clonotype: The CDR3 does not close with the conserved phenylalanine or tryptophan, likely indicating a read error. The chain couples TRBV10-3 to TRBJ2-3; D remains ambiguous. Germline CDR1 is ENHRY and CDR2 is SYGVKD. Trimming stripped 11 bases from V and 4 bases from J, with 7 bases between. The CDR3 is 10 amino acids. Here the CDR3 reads CASAADTQYI. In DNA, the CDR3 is TGTGCCTCCGCAGCAGATACGCAGTATATT.

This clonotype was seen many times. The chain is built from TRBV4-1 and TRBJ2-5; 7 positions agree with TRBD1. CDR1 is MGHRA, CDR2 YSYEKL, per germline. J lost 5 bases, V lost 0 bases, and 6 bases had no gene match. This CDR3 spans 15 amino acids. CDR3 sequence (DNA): TGCGCCAGCAGCCAAGACCCGGGACAGCCGGAGACCCAGTACTTC. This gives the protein CASSQDPGQPETQYF.

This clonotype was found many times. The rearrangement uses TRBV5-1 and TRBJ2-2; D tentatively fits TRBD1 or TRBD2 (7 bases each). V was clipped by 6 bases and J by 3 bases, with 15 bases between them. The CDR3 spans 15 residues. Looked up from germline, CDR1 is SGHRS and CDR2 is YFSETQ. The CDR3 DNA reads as TGCGCCAGCACTCAACAGGGGAGGGACACCGGGGAGCTGTTTTTT. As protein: CASTQQGRDTGELFF. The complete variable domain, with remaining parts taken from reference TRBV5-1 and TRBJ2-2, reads KAGVTQTPRYLIKTRGQQVTLSCSPISGHRSVSWYQQTPGQGLQFLFEYFSETQRNKGNFPGRFSGRQFSNSRSEMNVSTLELGDSALYLCASTQQGRDTGELFFGEGSRLTVL.

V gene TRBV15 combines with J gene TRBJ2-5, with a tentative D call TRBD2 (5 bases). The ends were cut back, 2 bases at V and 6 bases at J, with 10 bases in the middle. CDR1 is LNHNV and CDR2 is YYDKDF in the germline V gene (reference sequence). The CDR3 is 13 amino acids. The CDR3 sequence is CATSRLSGQTQYF. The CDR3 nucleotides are TGTGCCACCAGCAGACTCAGCGGACAGACCCAGTACTTC.

CDR3 coding DNA: TGTGCCAGCAGCGACGGGACCAATTACAATGAGCAGTATTTT. It encodes CASSDGTNYNEQYF. The gene calls are TRBV9 and TRBJ2-3; D tentatively reads TRBD1 or TRBD2 (5 bases each). The V end lost 3 bases, the J end lost 11 bases, and 19 bases lay between the germline ends. This CDR3 is built from 14 residues. Germline CDR1 SGDLS, CDR2 YYNGEE.

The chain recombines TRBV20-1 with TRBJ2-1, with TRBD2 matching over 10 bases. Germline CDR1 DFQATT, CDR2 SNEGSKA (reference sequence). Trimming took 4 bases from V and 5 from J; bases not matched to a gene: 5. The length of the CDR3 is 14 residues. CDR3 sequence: CSATWTSGNNEQFF. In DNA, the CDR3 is TGCAGTGCTACTTGGACTAGCGGTAACAATGAGCAGTTCTTC.

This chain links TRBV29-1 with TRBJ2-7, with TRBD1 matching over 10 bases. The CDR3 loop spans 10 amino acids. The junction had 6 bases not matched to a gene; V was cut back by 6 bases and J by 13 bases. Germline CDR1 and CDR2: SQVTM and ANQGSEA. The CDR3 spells CSVSGTGEYF. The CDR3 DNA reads TGCAGCGTCTCCGGGACAGGGGAATACTTC.

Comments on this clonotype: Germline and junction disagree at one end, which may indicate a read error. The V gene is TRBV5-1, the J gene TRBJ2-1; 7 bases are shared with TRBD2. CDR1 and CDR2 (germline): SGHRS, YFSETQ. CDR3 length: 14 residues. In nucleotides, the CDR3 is TGCGCCAGCAGCTGGGCTAGCGGTTACAATGAGCAGTTTTTC. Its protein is CASSWASGYNEQFF. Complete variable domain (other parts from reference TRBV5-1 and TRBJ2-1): KAGVTQTPRYLIKTRGQQVTLSCSPISGHRSVSWYQQTPGQGLQFLFEYFSETQRNKGNFPGRFSGRQFSNSRSEMNVSTLELGDSALYLCASSWASGYNEQFFGPGTRLTVL.

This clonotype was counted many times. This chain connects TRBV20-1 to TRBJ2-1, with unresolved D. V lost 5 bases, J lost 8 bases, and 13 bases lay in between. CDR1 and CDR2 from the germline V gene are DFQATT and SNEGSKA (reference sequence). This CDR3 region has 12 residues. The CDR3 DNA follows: TGCAGTGCTTGGGCCCCGGGCGATGAGCAGTTCTTC. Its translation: CSAWAPGDEQFF.

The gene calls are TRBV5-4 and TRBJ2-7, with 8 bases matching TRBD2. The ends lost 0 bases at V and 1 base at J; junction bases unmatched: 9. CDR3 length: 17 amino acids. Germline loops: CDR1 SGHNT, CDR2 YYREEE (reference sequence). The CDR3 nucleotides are TGTGCCAGCAGCTTGGGAGGTACAGCGGGGGAGTCCTACGAGCAGTACTTC. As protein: CASSLGGTAGESYEQYF.

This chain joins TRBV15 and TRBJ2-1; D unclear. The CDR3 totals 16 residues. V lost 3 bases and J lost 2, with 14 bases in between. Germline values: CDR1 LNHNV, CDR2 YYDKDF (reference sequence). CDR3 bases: TGTGCCACCAGCAGTCAGACTGACGGCACCTACAATGAGCAGTTCTTC. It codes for CATSSQTDGTYNEQFF.

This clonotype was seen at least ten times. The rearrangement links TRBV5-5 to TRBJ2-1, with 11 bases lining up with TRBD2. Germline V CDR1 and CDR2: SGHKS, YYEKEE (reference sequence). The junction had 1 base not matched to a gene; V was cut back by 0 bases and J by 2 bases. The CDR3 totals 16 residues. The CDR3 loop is CASSLDSGGAYNEQFF. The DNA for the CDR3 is TGTGCCAGCAGCTTGGATAGCGGGGGGGCCTACAATGAGCAGTTCTTC.